The 22 T cell receptor beta chains listed next were all sequenced from one sample in a study of radiation and T cells in renal cell carcinoma. Measured with immunoSEQ multiplex PCR; TCRdb has only the in-frame clones, and not every one. Here the sample spans about 130,000 clones, roughly 77% being singletons. The time point denotes: blood 2 weeks post-SBRT. Treatment noted: 15 Gy SBRT to primary tumor, nephrectomy 4 weeks later. Specimen: blood, collected from a patient whose treatment included radiotherapy and nephrectomy. The receptors shown here come from a woman in her sixties with renal cell carcinoma.

The genes are TRBV5-1 and TRBJ2-1, with TRBD1 identical over 9 bases. The CDR3 extends over 17 amino acids. J was trimmed by 3 bases and V by 4 bases; bases with no gene match: 11. From germline, CDR1 is SGHRS and CDR2 YFSETQ. In nucleotides, the CDR3 is TGCGCCAGCAGCCACACCCTGACAGGGGGTAACTACAATGAGCAGTTCTTC. As protein: CASSHTLTGGNYNEQFF. Looking up the rest from reference TRBV5-1 and TRBJ2-1 gives the full variable domain: KAGVTQTPRYLIKTRGQQVTLSCSPISGHRSVSWYQQTPGQGLQFLFEYFSETQRNKGNFPGRFSGRQFSNSRSEMNVSTLELGDSALYLCASSHTLTGGNYNEQFFGPGTRLTVL.

The chain carries TRBV19 and TRBJ1-2; D perhaps matches TRBD1 (6 bases). V lost 10 bases and J lost 7, with 16 bases in between. The CDR3 has 12 residues. Germline CDR1 is LNHDA and CDR2 is SQIVND (reference sequence). DNA for the CDR3: TGTGCCATCGGAGACAGGCAGCCTGGCTACACCTTC. Translated: CAIGDRQPGYTF.

Note on this clone: In the same sample, other DNA sequences code for this CDR3. J is TRBJ1-1 and V is TRBV7-9; D remains unclear. This CDR3 region has 13 residues. The V and J ends lost 1 base and 5 bases respectively, with 8 bases between them. Germline loops: CDR1 SEHNR, CDR2 FQNEAQ (reference sequence). The chain's CDR3 is CASSLEGGTEAFF. DNA of the CDR3: TGTGCCAGCAGCTTAGAGGGTGGGACTGAAGCTTTCTTT.

The chain links TRBV25-1 to TRBJ2-3, with 9 positions matching TRBD2. V was pared by 4 bases and J by 1 base, with 0 bases of the junction left unmatched. This CDR3 is 14 amino acids long. Germline assignment: CDR1 MGHDK and CDR2 SYGVNS. This CDR3 is CASSVAGGTDTQYF. For the CDR3, the DNA is TGTGCCAGCAGTGTAGCGGGAGGCACAGATACGCAGTATTTT.

The gene calls are TRBV29-1 and TRBJ1-4; no clear D. CDR1 and CDR2 from the germline V gene are SQVTM and ANQGSEA. V gave up 8 bases and J gave up 6 bases, with 16 bases separating them. This CDR3 has 13 residues. The CDR3 region is CSFKNTGHEKLFF. In DNA form, the CDR3 reads TGCAGCTTTAAAAACACCGGCCATGAAAAACTGTTTTTT.

This chain connects TRBV7-9 to TRBJ1-5, with 7 nucleotides matching TRBD1. The trim removed 1 base at V and 5 bases at J, leaving 8 bases unmatched. The CDR3 is made up of 16 amino acids. The germline V gene encodes CDR1 SEHNR and CDR2 FQNEAQ (reference sequence). CDR3 region: CASSLDWTGWDQPQHF. The CDR3 nucleotides are TGTGCCAGCAGCTTAGATTGGACAGGCTGGGATCAGCCCCAGCATTTT.

The chain is built from TRBV6-1 and TRBJ2-7, with unresolved D. The V gene lost 6 bases and the J gene lost 3 bases, with 6 bases spanning the gap. This CDR3 is 11 amino acids long. Germline V lookup: CDR1 MNHNS, CDR2 SASEGT. CDR3 coding DNA: TGTGCCAGCAGGAATGACTACGAGCAGTACTTC. This translates into CASRNDYEQYF.

The CDR3 spells CASSSFNGELFF. The DNA for the CDR3 is TGTGCCAGTAGTAGCTTCAACGGGGAGCTGTTTTTT. V is TRBV19 and J is TRBJ2-2, with D unresolved. Trimming pared 4 bases from V and 7 bases from J, leaving 7 bases between. The CDR3 is made up of 12 amino acids. Germline CDR1 and CDR2: LNHDA and SQIVND (reference sequence).

This chain joins TRBV19 and TRBJ1-5; D is possibly TRBD1 (6 bases). This CDR3 contains 17 residues. Trimming removed 5 bases at V and 0 bases at J, with 17 bases between. Germline CDR1 is LNHDA and CDR2 is SQIVND (reference sequence). The CDR3 reads CASSGDWGQYSNQPQHF. The DNA for the CDR3 is TGTGCCAGTAGTGGGGATTGGGGGCAGTATAGCAATCAGCCCCAGCATTTT.

This chain joins TRBV6-6 and TRBJ1-1; D not resolved. The V end lost 2 bases, the J end lost 7 bases, and 11 bases lay between the germline ends. In germline, CDR1 is MNHNY, CDR2 SVGAGI (reference sequence). The CDR3 length is 13 residues. CDR3 in amino acids: CASSYIGRDEAFF. Written as DNA, the CDR3 is TGTGCCAGCAGTTACATTGGAAGGGATGAAGCTTTCTTT.

This clone appeared once. This rearrangement joins TRBV5-5 to TRBJ1-1, with a tentative D call TRBD1 (5 bases). The CDR3 contains 14 residues. V was shortened by 6 bases and J by 2 bases, with 14 bases between the two germline ends. CDR1 and CDR2 from the germline V gene are SGHKS and YYEKEE (reference sequence). CDR3 region: CASTFRDANTEAFF. The CDR3 coding sequence is TGTGCCAGCACCTTCCGGGACGCAAACACTGAAGCTTTCTTT.

The chain combines TRBV29-1 with TRBJ1-1; 11 bases line up with TRBD1. Germline CDR1 reads SQVTM; CDR2 reads ANQGSEA. After removal of 7 bases from V and 5 bases from J, the junction contained 3 bases not matched to a gene. This CDR3 is 12 amino acids long. CDR3 in DNA: TGCAGCGGGGACAGGGGGTTGACTGAAGCTTTCTTT. This translates into CSGDRGLTEAFF.

As to this clone: Germline is not matched at one junction end, which may reflect a read error. V gene TRBV5-5 combines with J gene TRBJ2-7; 7 nucleotides align to TRBD1. The CDR3 loop spans 15 amino acids. Germline V gene data show CDR1 as SGHKS and CDR2 as YYEKEE (reference sequence). In nucleotides, the CDR3 is TGTGCCAGCAGATTGGACAGGACTCGCTCCTACGAGCAGTACTTC. Protein: CASRLDRTRSYEQYF.

This clone was seen a few times. This chain joins TRBV2 and TRBJ1-1; TRBD1 might be the D (5 bases). This CDR3 comprises 13 residues. Deletions cut 6 bases from V and 1 base from J, with 9 bases between. The germline V gene has CDR1 SNHLY and CDR2 FYNNEI. The CDR3: CASRKTENTEAFF. The CDR3 DNA follows: TGTGCCAGCAGGAAGACAGAGAACACTGAAGCTTTCTTT.

CDR3 region: CASSYLGASTEAFF. The CDR3 coding sequence is TGTGCCAGCAGTTACTTGGGCGCGAGCACTGAAGCTTTCTTT. The chain combines TRBV6-5 with TRBJ1-1; D remains unclear. The V end lost 1 base, the J end lost 4 bases, and 10 bases lay between the germline ends. Per the germline V gene, CDR1 is MNHEY and CDR2 is SVGAGI. This CDR3 region has 14 residues.

This clone occurred once. V is TRBV5-1 and J is TRBJ2-3; D might be TRBD1 (6 bases). V lost 0 bases and J 6 bases, leaving 11 bases between the germline ends. The germline V gene encodes CDR1 SGHRS and CDR2 YFSETQ. The CDR3 loop spans 14 amino acids. As DNA, the CDR3 is TGCGCCAGCAGCTTGGCCTGGGGGCGGGATACGCAGTATTTT. The encoded protein is CASSLAWGRDTQYF.

This rearrangement joins TRBV5-4 to TRBJ1-2; TRBD1 matches at 9 bases. Germline V lookup: CDR1 SGHNT, CDR2 YYREEE (reference sequence). The CDR3 loop spans 15 amino acids. J gave up 4 bases and V 0 bases, and 4 bases lay outside the gene matches. The CDR3 protein is CASSLELTGGYGYTF. The CDR3 DNA sequence: TGTGCCAGCAGCTTGGAACTGACAGGGGGCTATGGCTACACCTTC. The variable domain in full, with the rest retrieved from reference TRBV5-4 and TRBJ1-2, is ETGVTQSPTHLIKTRGQQVTLRCSSQSGHNTVSWYQQALGQGPQFIFQYYREEENGRGNFPPRFSGLQFPNYSSELNVNALELDDSALYLCASSLELTGGYGYTFGSGTRLTVV.

The chain links TRBV19 to TRBJ1-1; tentative D call: TRBD1 (6 bases). The length of the CDR3 is 15 residues. Germline V lookup: CDR1 LNHDA, CDR2 SQIVND (reference sequence). V dropped 2 bases and J dropped 5 bases, with 15 bases sitting between them. CDR3 DNA: TGTGCCAGTAGTATACCACAGGGTGGGTGGACTGAAGCTTTCTTT. Protein sequence: CASSIPQGGWTEAFF.

The table lists this clone with a count of one. The chain couples TRBV4-1 to TRBJ1-3; tentatively, D is TRBD1 (6 bases). V was clipped by 3 bases and J by 2 bases, with 11 bases between them. Germline assignment: CDR1 MGHRA and CDR2 YSYEKL. CDR3 size: 15 residues. CDR3 bases: TGCGCCAGCAGCCAGAGGGGGTCTCCTGGAAACACCATATATTTT. Amino acid sequence: CASSQRGSPGNTIYF.

The V call is TRBV9, the J call TRBJ2-4; 7 bases align to TRBD1. Trimming took 4 bases from V and 3 from J; bases not matched to a gene: 13. CDR1 is SGDLS and CDR2 is YYNGEE in the germline V gene. The CDR3 contains 17 residues. The CDR3 reads CASSLVPGQLGKNIQYF. CDR3 bases: TGTGCCAGCAGCTTGGTTCCGGGACAGCTCGGCAAAAACATTCAGTACTTC.

This clone was found a few times. The chain recombines TRBV19 with TRBJ1-1; D is possibly TRBD1 (6 bases). The CDR3 is 12 amino acids. Trimming stripped 6 bases from V and 11 bases from J, with 16 bases between. Germline CDR1 and CDR2: LNHDA and SQIVND (reference sequence). The CDR3 loop reads CASSAARGLAFF. DNA for the CDR3: TGTGCCAGTAGCGCAGCCCGGGGGCTGGCTTTCTTT.

This sequence joins TRBV27 and TRBJ1-5, with no clear D. This CDR3 region has 14 residues. CDR1 and CDR2 from the germline V gene are MNHEY and SMNVEV (reference sequence). The germline V and J ends were trimmed by 5 bases and 4 bases, with 12 bases remaining between them. The CDR3 here is CASSPEYTNQPQHF. CDR3 in DNA: TGTGCCAGCAGTCCAGAATACACTAATCAGCCCCAGCATTTT.